This T cell receptor beta chain originates from a study of cytomegalovirus exposure and HLA in healthy donors. The PCR contained 60 Vbeta and 13 Jbeta primers. Repertoires were generated with immunoSEQ multiplex PCR, while TCRdb's copy carries only in-frame clones and drops some. The sample lists over 200,000 clones; 70% were seen once. In the case of this clone: The target antigen is unknown.

General study results and limits: Later examination showed HLA-associated TCR beta chains had greater clonal expansion than equally common others.

Between the trimmed V and J ends, which lost 10 bases and 4 bases, there was a span of 17 bases. This CDR3 is built from 14 residues. The V gene's germline CDR1 is MNHEY and CDR2 SVGAGI. This TCR derives from a man aged 35 to 55 in good health and CMV-seropositive. The chain has TRBV6-5 and TRBJ1-5; D gene ambiguous. The sequenced sample was PBMCs. This CDR3 reads CANRVEAENQPQHF. The CDR3 nucleotides are TGTGCCAACCGAGTTGAGGCAGAAAATCAGCCCCAGCATTTT.